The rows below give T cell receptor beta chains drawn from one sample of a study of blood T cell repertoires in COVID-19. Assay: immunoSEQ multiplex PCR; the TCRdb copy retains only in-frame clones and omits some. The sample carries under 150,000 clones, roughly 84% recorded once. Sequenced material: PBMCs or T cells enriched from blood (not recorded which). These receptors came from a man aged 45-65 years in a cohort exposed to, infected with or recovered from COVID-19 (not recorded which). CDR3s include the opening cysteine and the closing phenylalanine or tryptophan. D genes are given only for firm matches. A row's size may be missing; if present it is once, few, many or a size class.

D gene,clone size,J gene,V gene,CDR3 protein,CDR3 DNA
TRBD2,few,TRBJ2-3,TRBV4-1,CASSQVMSIAGVDTQYF,TGCGCCAGCAGCCAAGTAATGTCAATAGCGGGAGTAGATACGCAGTATTTT
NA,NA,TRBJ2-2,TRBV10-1,CASSEGRDTGELFF,TGCGCCAGCAGTGAGGGCAGGGACACCGGGGAGCTGTTTTTT
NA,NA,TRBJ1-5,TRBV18,CASSPLTGSNQPQHF,TGTGCCAGCTCACCCTTAACGGGTAGCAATCAGCCCCAGCATTTT
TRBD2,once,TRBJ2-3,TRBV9,CASSSRTSGRTDTQYF,TGTGCCAGCAGCTCCCGGACTAGCGGCCGCACAGATACGCAGTATTTT
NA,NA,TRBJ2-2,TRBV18,CASSPYPGDTGELFF,TGTGCCAGCTCACCTTATCCAGGGGACACCGGGGAGCTGTTTTTT
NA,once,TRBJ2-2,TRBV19,CASRAGAPGTGELFF,TGTGCCAGTAGGGCGGGGGCCCCGGGGACCGGGGAGCTGTTTTTT
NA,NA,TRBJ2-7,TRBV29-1,CSVLAPSSYEQYF,TGCAGCGTCCTAGCGCCAAGCTCCTACGAGCAGTACTTC
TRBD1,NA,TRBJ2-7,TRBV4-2,CASRRQGGYEQYF,TGTGCCAGTAGGCGACAGGGGGGGTACGAGCAGTACTTC
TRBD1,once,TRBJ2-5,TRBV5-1,CASSLAGQDGETQYF,TGCGCCAGCAGCTTGGCCGGACAGGACGGAGAGACCCAGTACTTC
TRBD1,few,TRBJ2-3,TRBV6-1,CASSDLTGTIDTQYF,TGTGCCAGCAGTGATTTGACAGGGACAATAGATACGCAGTATTTT
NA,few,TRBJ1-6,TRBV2,CATGNRDNGSPLHF,TGTGCCACCGGAAACCGGGACAACGGTTCACCCCTCCACTTT
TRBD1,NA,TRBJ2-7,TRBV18,CASSPLTGGYEQYF,TGTGCCAGCTCACCCCTGACAGGGGGCTACGAGCAGTACTTC
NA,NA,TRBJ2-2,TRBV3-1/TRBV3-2,CASSRRGDSNTGELFF,TGTGCCAGCAGCCGCCGTGGGGACTCGAACACCGGGGAGCTGTTTTTT
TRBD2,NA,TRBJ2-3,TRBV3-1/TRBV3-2,CASSQALGLAGGLDTQYF,TGTGCCAGCAGCCAAGCCCTGGGACTAGCGGGGGGGTTGGATACGCAGTATTTT
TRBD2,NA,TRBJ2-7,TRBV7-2,CASSLNLGLAYEQYF,TGTGCCAGCAGCTTAAATCTGGGACTAGCTTACGAGCAGTACTTC
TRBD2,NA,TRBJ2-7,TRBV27,CASSFGTNYEQYF,TGTGCCAGCAGTTTCGGGACTAACTACGAGCAGTACTTC
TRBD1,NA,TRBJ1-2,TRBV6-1,CASSGESKWGTGTYGYTF,TGTGCCAGCAGTGGGGAGAGCAAATGGGGGACAGGGACATATGGCTACACCTTC
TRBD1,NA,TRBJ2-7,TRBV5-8,CASSFTGQGSYEQYF,TGTGCCAGCAGCTTTACGGGACAGGGCTCCTACGAGCAGTACTTC